Listed here are 10 T cell receptor beta chains from one sample, sequenced in a study of blood T cell repertoires in COVID-19. Method: immunoSEQ multiplex PCR; TCRdb's copy keeps in-frame clones and lacks some. This sample has more than 300,000 clones, with roughly 90% found just once. The sequencing sample was made of PBMCs or T cells enriched from blood (not recorded which). The receptors were gathered from a woman in her 30s who had recovered from COVID-19.

This rearrangement joins TRBV30 to TRBJ1-3; D uncertain. The germline gives CDR1 GTSNPN, CDR2 SVGIG (reference sequence). V was trimmed by 2 bases and J by 3 bases, leaving 11 bases between them. The CDR3 has 14 residues. The CDR3 sequence is CAWSLEGNGNTIYF. CDR3 nucleotide sequence: TGTGCCTGGAGTTTGGAGGGAAATGGAAACACCATATATTTT. The variable domain in full, completed from reference TRBV30 and TRBJ1-3, reads SQTIHQWPATLVQPVGSPLSLECTVEGTSNPNLYWYRQAAGRGLQLLFYSVGIGQISSEVPQNLSASRPQDRQFILSSKKLLLSDSGFYLCAWSLEGNGNTIYFGEGSWLTVV.

The rearrangement links TRBV11-3 to TRBJ1-1, with 7 positions matching TRBD1. Per germline, CDR1 SGHNT and CDR2 YENEEA. The V segment lost 4 bases and the J segment 1 base; nucleotides outside the gene matches: 3. This CDR3 is built from 14 residues. The CDR3 loop is CASSSGQTNTEAFF. CDR3 coding DNA: TGTGCCAGCAGCTCGGGACAGACGAACACTGAAGCTTTCTTT.

This clone was seen a single time. The rearrangement links TRBV11-2 to TRBJ2-6; 7 positions match TRBD2. The CDR3 runs 19 residues. Germline assignment: CDR1 SGHAT and CDR2 FQNNGV. V dropped 5 bases and J dropped 0; count of bases not matched to a gene: 13. The chain's CDR3 is CASSHYGLAAVSGANVLTF. The DNA for the CDR3 is TGTGCCAGCAGCCACTACGGTCTAGCGGCAGTCTCTGGGGCCAACGTCCTGACTTTC.

The V gene is TRBV6-5, the J gene TRBJ2-1; 7 positions match TRBD1. V lost 7 bases to trimming and J lost 6 bases; unmatched junction nucleotides: 6. The CDR3 spans 13 residues. CDR1 is MNHEY, CDR2 SVGAGI, per germline. The CDR3 coding sequence is TGTGCCAGCATCAAGGGGGCGTTCAATGAGCAGTTCTTC. Its translation is CASIKGAFNEQFF.

The chain uses TRBV9 and TRBJ2-7; 9 positions agree with TRBD2. The CDR3 consists of 15 residues. Germline lookup yields CDR1 SGDLS and CDR2 YYNGEE. V lost 0 bases and J lost 4; bases outside the gene matches: 5. This chain's CDR3 is CASSVGPSGVYEQYF. The DNA for the CDR3 is TGTGCCAGCAGCGTAGGGCCTAGCGGGGTGTACGAGCAGTACTTC.

The chain is built from TRBV28 and TRBJ2-3, with TRBD2 matching 12 bases. With 10 bases clipped from V and 1 base from J, the junction kept 9 bases outside the gene matches. Germline lookup yields CDR1 MDHEN and CDR2 SYDVKM. This CDR3 contains 16 residues. In DNA, the CDR3 is TGTGCCACCGCTCTAGCGGGAGGGCGTCGCACAGATACGCAGTATTTT. Translating gives CATALAGGRRTDTQYF.

The chain combines TRBV7-2 with TRBJ2-3; 8 bases are shared with TRBD1. CDR1 is SGHTA, CDR2 FQGNSA, per germline. Trimming removed 5 bases from V and 0 bases from J; junction bases left unmatched: 10. The CDR3 runs to 17 residues. CDR3 sequence reads: CASSPTGTGASTDTQYF. The CDR3 DNA reads TGTGCCAGCAGCCCAACCGGGACAGGAGCTAGCACAGATACGCAGTATTTT.

In its sample, this clone was seen a few times. This sequence joins TRBV19 and TRBJ1-3, with TRBD1 matching over 8 bases. Germline V gene sequence: CDR1 LNHDA, CDR2 SQIVND (reference sequence). CDR3 length: 14 amino acids. With 8 bases clipped from V and 5 bases from J, the junction kept 8 bases outside the gene matches. The CDR3 DNA follows: TGTGCCAGTGGGACAGGCAGAGCAAGAAACACCATATATTTT. Its translation: CASGTGRARNTIYF.

The CDR3 bases are TGTGCCAGCAGCCAAACTAACCTGAACACTGAAGCTTTCTTT. It yields the protein CASSQTNLNTEAFF. The chain employs TRBV3-1 (or the pseudogene TRBV3-2) and TRBJ1-1; no reliable D call. With 2 bases removed from V and 0 bases from J, the gap between germline ends came to 7 bases. The CDR3 spans 14 residues. CDR1 and CDR2 (germline): LGHDT, YNNKEL (reference sequence).

The chain joins TRBV21-1 to TRBJ1-1. TRBV21-1 is a documented pseudogene. There are 16 residues in the CDR3. This chain's CDR3 is CASSKKPRGGPPEAFF. CDR3 in DNA: TGTGCCAGCAGCAAAAAACCCCGGGGAGGCCCTCCGGAAGCTTTCTTT.